Listed below are T cell receptor beta chains from one sample, sequenced in a study of blood T cell repertoires in COVID-19. Measured with immunoSEQ multiplex PCR; TCRdb has only the in-frame clones, and not every one. The sample has roughly 100,000 clones, approximately 88% seen once. Specimen: peripheral blood. These receptors all come from a woman between 55 and 75 years old with acute or convalescent COVID-19. Both conserved end residues are part of each CDR3. A D gene is named only where the DNA matches it firmly. Rows give clone size only sometimes, using once, few, many, or a class for an expanded clone.

j_gene	abundance	d_gene	v_gene	CDR3nt	CDR3aa
TRBJ1-4	NA	TRBD1	TRBV19	TGTGCCAGTAGTCCTCGGACAGGGGGGAATGAAAAACTGTTTTTT	CASSPRTGGNEKLFF
TRBJ1-3	once	NA	TRBV3-1/TRBV3-2	TGTGCCAGCAGCCCAGCGGTCGCGGGAGGAAACACCATATATTTT	CASSPAVAGGNTIYF
TRBJ1-3	NA	NA	TRBV7-8	TGTGCCAGCAGCTTAGGTTTACAGAACTCTGGAAACACCATATATTTT	CASSLGLQNSGNTIYF
TRBJ2-5	NA	TRBD2	TRBV7-2	TGTGCCAGCAGCTGGGGGGGTAGCTTCTCCCAAGAGACCCAGTACTTC	CASSWGGSFSQETQYF
TRBJ1-1	NA	NA	TRBV11-1	TGTGCCAGCAGCTTAGAGCGGAGCACTGAAGCTTTCTTT	CASSLERSTEAFF
TRBJ2-1	NA	NA	TRBV24-1	TGTGCCACCAGTGATTTTAGAAACCAAGACAATGAGCAGTTCTTC	CATSDFRNQDNEQFF
TRBJ2-3	NA	TRBD2	TRBV7-2	TGTGCCAGCAGCTTAGCCCTAGCGGGTAGTGATACGCAGTATTTT	CASSLALAGSDTQYF
TRBJ2-1	NA	NA	TRBV11-3	TGTGCCAGCAGCACCCCCGCCGGGGTTAGCCCCTACAATGAGCAGTTCTTC	CASSTPAGVSPYNEQFF
TRBJ1-5	few	NA	TRBV5-4	TGTGCCAGCAGCTTGGATGGCAGGAATCAGCCCCAGCATTTT	CASSLDGRNQPQHF
TRBJ2-3	NA	TRBD2	TRBV11-3	TGTGCCAGCAGCTTAGCGGGAGGGCATGGAGATACGCAGTATTTT	CASSLAGGHGDTQYF
TRBJ2-3	once	NA	TRBV15	TGTGCCACCAGCAGCCTAGTTCCGACAGATACGCAGTATTTT	CATSSLVPTDTQYF
TRBJ1-5	NA	NA	TRBV5-3	TGTGCCAGAAGCTTGGTCTTGTCCAGGGGTGGAGGTGGCCAGCCCCAGCATTTT	CARSLVLSRGGGGQPQHF
TRBJ2-2	NA	NA	TRBV29-1	TGCAGCGTTAAGGACGGGCTAGCGCCGACCGGGGAGCTGTTTTTT	CSVKDGLAPTGELFF
TRBJ2-1	NA	TRBD2	TRBV3-1/TRBV3-2	TGTGCCAGCAGCCAGTACGCTAGCGGAGCCTCCTACAATGAGCAGTTCTTC	CASSQYASGASYNEQFF